This T cell receptor beta chain derives from a study of T cells after yellow fever vaccination. Broader study findings: It was a small share of clonotypes that appeared in both CD4 and CD8 compartments. Re-detected after boosting: most primary clones, more than 95% of CD4 and around 86% of CD8.

The 5'RACE template-switching step produced TCR cDNA and added a universal primer site and UMIs. TCRdb re-called the 5' RACE reads through MiXCR, storing one row per CDR3 protein. Here the sample spans roughly 68,000 distinct CDR3 sequences, more than 6.5% being singletons. This clonotype occurred a few times. The antigen remains unidentified. This receptor was obtained from a man between 18 and 35 years old who received the YFV17D yellow fever vaccine. The input for sequencing was CD8+ T cells sorted from PBMCs, taken 35 to 50 days after the first yellow fever vaccination.

CDR3 sequence reads: CASGFWPGSGGSEAFF. In DNA, the CDR3 is TGTGCTAGTGGTTTCTGGCCAGGGTCAGGGGGATCTGAAGCTTTCTTT. The chain has TRBV12-5 and TRBJ1-1, with 7 bases identical to TRBD1. Germline assignment: CDR1 LGHNT and CDR2 FRNRAP. CDR3 length: 16 residues. Germline trimming cut 3 bases from V and 6 bases from J; bases unmatched to any gene: 13. The full variable domain, its missing parts supplied by reference TRBV12-5 and TRBJ1-1, is DARVTQTPRHKVTEMGQEVTMRCQPILGHNTVFWYRQTMMQGLELLAYFRNRAPLDDSGMPKDRFSAEMPDATLATLKIQPSEPRDSAVYFCASGFWPGSGGSEAFFGQGTRLTVV.